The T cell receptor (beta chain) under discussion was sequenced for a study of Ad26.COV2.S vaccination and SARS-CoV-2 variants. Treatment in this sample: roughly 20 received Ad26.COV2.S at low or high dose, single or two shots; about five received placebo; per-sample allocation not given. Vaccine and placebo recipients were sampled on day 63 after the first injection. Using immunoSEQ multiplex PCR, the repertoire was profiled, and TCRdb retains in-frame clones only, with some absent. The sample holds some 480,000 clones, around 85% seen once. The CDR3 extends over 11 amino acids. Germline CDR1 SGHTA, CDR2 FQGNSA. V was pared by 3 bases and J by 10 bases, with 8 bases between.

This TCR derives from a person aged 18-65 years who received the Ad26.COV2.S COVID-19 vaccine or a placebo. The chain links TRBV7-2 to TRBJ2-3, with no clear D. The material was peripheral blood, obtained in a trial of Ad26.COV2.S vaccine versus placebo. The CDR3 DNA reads TGTGCCAGCAGCTTGGTGGGTCCGCAGTATTTT. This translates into CASSLVGPQYF. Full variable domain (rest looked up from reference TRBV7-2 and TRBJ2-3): GAGVSQSPSNKVTEKGKDVELRCDPISGHTALYWYRQSLGQGLEFLIYFQGNSAPDKSGLPSDRFSAERTGGSVSTLTIQRTQQEDSAVYLCASSLVGPQYFGPGTRLTVL.